This T cell receptor beta chain was sequenced for a study of identical twins (dated by TCRdb to about 2016). With respect to the entire study: TCR alpha and beta repertoires from monozygotic twins, unrelated adults of various ages and cord blood were deep-sequenced to test whether fetal clonotypes persist. To rule out contamination, replicate twin experiments were performed at different times with different library preparation protocols. Overall study outcomes, separate from this receptor: Invariant T cells such as MAIT and iNKT could partly confound zero-insertion analyses, although diverse VJ usage argued against such confounding for most clonotypes. Abundant cord blood beta clonotypes had fewer insertions, young adult naive repertoires showed a similar but weaker trend, and memory repertoires showed no such trend. Out-of-frame TCR alpha sharing in monozygotic twins was systematically underestimated by recombination models, whereas sharing between unrelated individuals was in agreement with the recombination models. Because the same donors could not be followed over many years, the conclusions relied on cross-sectional statistical analysis. In beta out-of-frame sequences, excess twin sharing was weaker, because having fewer shared sequences lowered the signal-to-noise ratio. Compared with coincidental sharing between unrelated individuals, out-of-frame TCR alpha sequences shared between twins had an excess of sequences with low generation probability.

CDR3 length: 14 amino acids, cysteine to phenylalanine. CDR3 DNA only is kept here, 42 bases in frame from base 1. Based on the germline V gene (reference sequence), the CDR1 and CDR2 sequences are DFQATT and SNEGSKA. Compared with germline, V lacks 4 bases and J lacks 8 bases; bases without a gene match: 8. Ten or more counts support this clonotype. Its antigen is not yet known. No much larger clonotype is one base removed from it; base qualities were not supplied. Only healthy Caucasian donors were included. The twin cohort comprised three pairs of female monozygotic twins, all aged about 18 to 29 years. Positive isolation kits from Invitrogen were used to isolate CD4+ and CD8+ T cell populations. Library generation was performed with 5' RACE. Sequencing was performed on an Illumina HiSeq 2000. Template switching added a universal primer binding site, and the final cDNA carried a unique molecular identifier that allowed TCR cDNA molecules to be counted accurately. Specific primers in the conserved constant-segment region were used to synthesize first-strand cDNA for the TCR alpha and beta chains. To control for contamination, every cDNA library was double barcoded, receiving both a SMART-Mk sample barcode and Illumina barcodes. Two successive PCR steps introduced TruSeq adapter sequences along with Illumina sample barcodes. Sequencing of the TCR alpha and beta cDNA libraries was done on the Illumina HiSeq platform using custom primers. As for how the authors treated the data: MiGEC processed the raw reads to extract unique molecular identifiers, while MiXCR was used to determine the CDR3 positions. For each individual, recombination models were inferred using an EM algorithm with the repgenHMM and IGoR tools. Shared clonotype analysis was performed with the tcR package in R, normalizing sharing by the product of cloneset sizes. To study raw recombination free of thymic and clonal selection effects, out-of-frame nonproductive sequences were analyzed. TCRdb reprocessing: public reads trimmed at Q25 with fastp, clones called with MiXCR, in-frame beta chains kept. Rows with a matching CDR3 protein are joined into one entry that keeps the most common DNA and genes. TCRdb assigned the V and J calls; the authors' analysis was not used. Recorded for this sample are some 300,000 distinct CDR3 sequences; more than 9% of them occurred a single time. The ten largest clones take up around 7.8% of the sample.

A further study also used this sample, focusing on yellow fever vaccine responses in identical twins. From the second report: The authors reported that the T cell response to vaccination in identical twins appeared partly convergent and partly personalized. In the study, vaccine-responding T cell clones were precisely tracked in identical twins.

This clonotype was obtained from a woman younger than 35 in good health. The V and J segments used are TRBV20-1 and TRBJ2-1; 10 central nucleotides agree with TRBD2. Sequenced material: CD8+ T cells sorted from blood. In nucleotides, the sequence is TGCAGTGCTAAACTAGCGGGATTTGTCGATGAGCAGTTCTTC. Its amino acids are CSAKLAGFVDEQFF.